Reported below is one T cell receptor (beta chain). Its antigen is not known. The data were taken from a study of immune evolution from preneoplasia to lung adenocarcinoma. Turning to the study itself: HLA loss of heterozygosity: about 7% AIS, about 15% MIA, around 33% ADC, none AAH.

The assay was immunoSEQ multiplex PCR, and TCRdb's table has in-frame clones only and misses some. Of under 11,000 clones in the sample, 78% were seen once. Overall study findings and caveats: Top clone share appeared to fall from AAH through AIS, MIA, adenocarcinoma.

Looked up from germline, CDR1 is SEHNR and CDR2 is FQNEAQ (reference sequence). With 5 bases removed from V and 2 bases from J, the gap between germline ends came to 15 bases. The CDR3 spans 15 residues. The sample was FFPE minimally invasive lung adenocarcinoma tissue. The chain is built from TRBV7-9 and TRBJ2-5; either TRBD1 or TRBD2 may fit D (5 bases each). This TCR derives from a person aged 55-85 years with lung adenocarcinoma. The CDR3 DNA is TGTGCCAGCAGCCCAATGGGGGATCCACAAGAGACCCAGTACTTC. Its translation is CASSPMGDPQETQYF. The full variable domain, rest sourced from reference TRBV7-9 and TRBJ2-5, is DTGVSQNPRHKITKRGQNVTFRCDPISEHNRLYWYRQTLGQGPEFLTYFQNEAQLEKSRLLSDRFSAERPKGSFSTLEIQRTEQGDSAMYLCASSPMGDPQETQYFGPGTRLLVL.